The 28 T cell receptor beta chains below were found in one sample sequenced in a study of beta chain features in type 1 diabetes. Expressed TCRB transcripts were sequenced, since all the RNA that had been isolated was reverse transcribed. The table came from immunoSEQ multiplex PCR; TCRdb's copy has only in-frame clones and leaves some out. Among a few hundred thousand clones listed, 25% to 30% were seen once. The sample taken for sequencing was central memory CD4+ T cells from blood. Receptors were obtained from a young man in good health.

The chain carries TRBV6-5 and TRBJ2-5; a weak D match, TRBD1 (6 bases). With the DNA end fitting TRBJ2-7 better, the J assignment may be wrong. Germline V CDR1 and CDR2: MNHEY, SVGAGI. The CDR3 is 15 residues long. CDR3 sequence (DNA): TGTGCCAGCAGTTACTTGGGACATGGAACCTACGAGCAGTACTTC. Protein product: CASSYLGHGTYEQYF.

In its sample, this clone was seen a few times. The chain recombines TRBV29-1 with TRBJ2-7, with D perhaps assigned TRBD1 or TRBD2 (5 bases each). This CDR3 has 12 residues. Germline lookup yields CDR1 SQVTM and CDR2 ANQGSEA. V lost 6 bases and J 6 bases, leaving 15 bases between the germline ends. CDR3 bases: TGCAGCGTCCAAGCATGGGGGTCCGAGCAGTACTTC. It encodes CSVQAWGSEQYF.

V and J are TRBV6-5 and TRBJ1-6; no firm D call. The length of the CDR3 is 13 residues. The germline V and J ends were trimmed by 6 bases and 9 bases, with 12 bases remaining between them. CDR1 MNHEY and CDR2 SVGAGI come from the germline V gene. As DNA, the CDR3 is TGTGCCAGCAGAACTGGAAGGAGTTCACCCCTCCACTTT. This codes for CASRTGRSSPLHF.

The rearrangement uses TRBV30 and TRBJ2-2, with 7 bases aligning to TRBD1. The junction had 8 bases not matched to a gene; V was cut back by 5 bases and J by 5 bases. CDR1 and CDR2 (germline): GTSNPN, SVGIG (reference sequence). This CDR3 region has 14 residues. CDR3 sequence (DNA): TGTGCCTGGTTCCTAGGGACAGCTACCGGGGAGCTGTTTTTT. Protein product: CAWFLGTATGELFF.

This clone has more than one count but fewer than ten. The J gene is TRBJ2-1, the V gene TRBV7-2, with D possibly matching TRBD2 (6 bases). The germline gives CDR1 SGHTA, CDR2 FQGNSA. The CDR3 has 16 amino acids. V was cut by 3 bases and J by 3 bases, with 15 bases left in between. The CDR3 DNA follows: TGTGCCAGCAGCTTTATCGCGGGGCTGTTCTACAATGAGCAGTTCTTC. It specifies CASSFIAGLFYNEQFF.

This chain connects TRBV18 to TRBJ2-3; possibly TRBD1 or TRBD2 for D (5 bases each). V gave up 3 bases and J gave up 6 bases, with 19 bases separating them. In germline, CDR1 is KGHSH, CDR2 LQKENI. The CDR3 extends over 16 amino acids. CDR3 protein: CASSPPRGSLGDTQYF. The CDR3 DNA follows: TGTGCCAGCTCACCTCCCCGGGGCAGTCTAGGGGATACGCAGTATTTT.

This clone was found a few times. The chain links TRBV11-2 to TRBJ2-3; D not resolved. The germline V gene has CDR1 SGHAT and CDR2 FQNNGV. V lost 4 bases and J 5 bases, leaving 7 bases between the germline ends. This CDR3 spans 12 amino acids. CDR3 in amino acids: CASSSWGDTQYF. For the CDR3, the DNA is TGTGCCAGCAGCTCCTGGGGAGATACGCAGTATTTT.

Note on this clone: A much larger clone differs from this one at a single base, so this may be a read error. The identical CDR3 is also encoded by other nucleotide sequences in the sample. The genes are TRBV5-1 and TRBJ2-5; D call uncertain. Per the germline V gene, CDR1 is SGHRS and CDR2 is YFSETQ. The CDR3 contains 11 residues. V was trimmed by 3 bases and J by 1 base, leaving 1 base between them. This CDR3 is CASSSQETQYF. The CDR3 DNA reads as TGCGCCAGCAGCTCCCAAGAGACCCAGTACTTC.

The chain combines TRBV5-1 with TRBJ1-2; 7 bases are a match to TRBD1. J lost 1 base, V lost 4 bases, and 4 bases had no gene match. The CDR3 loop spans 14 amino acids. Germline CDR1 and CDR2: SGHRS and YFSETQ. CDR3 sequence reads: CASSPGDSNYGYTF. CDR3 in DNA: TGCGCCAGCAGCCCAGGGGACAGTAACTATGGCTACACCTTC.

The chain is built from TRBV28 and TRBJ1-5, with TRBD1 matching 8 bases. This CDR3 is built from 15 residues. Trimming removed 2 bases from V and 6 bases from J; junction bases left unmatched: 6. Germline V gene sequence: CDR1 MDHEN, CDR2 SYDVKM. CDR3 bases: TGTGCCAGCAGTTTACTTTCCACAGGGGGTCAGCCCCAGCATTTT. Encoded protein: CASSLLSTGGQPQHF.

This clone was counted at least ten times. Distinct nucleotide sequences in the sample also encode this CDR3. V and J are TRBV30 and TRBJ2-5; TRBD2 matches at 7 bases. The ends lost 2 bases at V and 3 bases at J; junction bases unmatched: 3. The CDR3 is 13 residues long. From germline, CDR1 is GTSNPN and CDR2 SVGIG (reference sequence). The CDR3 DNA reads TGTGCCTGGAGTCCCGCGGGAGAAGAGACCCAGTACTTC. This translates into CAWSPAGEETQYF.

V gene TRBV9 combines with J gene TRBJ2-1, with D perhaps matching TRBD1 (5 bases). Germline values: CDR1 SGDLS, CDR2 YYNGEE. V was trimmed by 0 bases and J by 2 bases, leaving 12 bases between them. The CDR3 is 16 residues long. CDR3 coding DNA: TGTGCCAGCAGCGTAGGGGGCAGCCAGGCCTACAATGAGCAGTTCTTC. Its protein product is CASSVGGSQAYNEQFF.

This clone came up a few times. CDR3 loop: CASSSPAGGYETQYF. Written as DNA, the CDR3 is TGTGCCAGCAGCTCCCCCGCGGGAGGGTATGAGACCCAGTACTTC. The chain joins TRBV7-9 to TRBJ2-5; TRBD2 matches 9 bases. Unmatched junction bases numbered 8, after V lost 4 bases and J lost 5 bases. Per the germline V gene, CDR1 is SEHNR and CDR2 is FQNEAQ (reference sequence). This CDR3 is 15 amino acids long.

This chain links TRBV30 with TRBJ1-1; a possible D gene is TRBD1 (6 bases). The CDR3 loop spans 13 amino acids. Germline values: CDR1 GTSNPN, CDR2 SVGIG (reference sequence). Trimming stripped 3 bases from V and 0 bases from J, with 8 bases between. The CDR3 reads CAWSAGVNTEAFF. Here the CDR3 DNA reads TGTGCCTGGAGCGCAGGGGTGAACACTGAAGCTTTCTTT.

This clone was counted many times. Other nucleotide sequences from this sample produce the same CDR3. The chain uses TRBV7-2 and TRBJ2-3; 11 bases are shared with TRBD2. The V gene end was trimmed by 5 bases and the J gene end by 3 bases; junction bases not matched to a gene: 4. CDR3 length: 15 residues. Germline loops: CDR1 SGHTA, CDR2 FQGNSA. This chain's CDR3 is CASSPTSGGTDTQYF. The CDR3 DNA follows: TGTGCCAGCAGCCCCACTAGCGGGGGAACAGATACGCAGTATTTT.

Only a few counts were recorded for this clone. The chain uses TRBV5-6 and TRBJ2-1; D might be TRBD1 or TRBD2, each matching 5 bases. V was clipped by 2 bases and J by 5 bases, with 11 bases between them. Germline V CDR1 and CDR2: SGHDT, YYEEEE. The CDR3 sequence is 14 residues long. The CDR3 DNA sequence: TGTGCCAGCAGCTTTTTGGGACCTCACAATGAGCAGTTCTTC. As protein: CASSFLGPHNEQFF. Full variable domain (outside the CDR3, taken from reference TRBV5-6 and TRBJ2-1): DAGVTQSPTHLIKTRGQQVTLRCSPKSGHDTVSWYQQALGQGPQFIFQYYEEEERQRGNFPDRFSGHQFPNYSSELNVNALLLGDSALYLCASSFLGPHNEQFFGPGTRLTVL.

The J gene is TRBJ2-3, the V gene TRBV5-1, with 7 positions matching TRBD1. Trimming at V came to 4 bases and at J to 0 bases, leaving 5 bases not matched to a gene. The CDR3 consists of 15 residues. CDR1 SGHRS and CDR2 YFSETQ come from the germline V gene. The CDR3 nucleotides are TGCGCCAGCAGCGAGACAGGGTTCAGCACAGATACGCAGTATTTT. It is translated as CASSETGFSTDTQYF.

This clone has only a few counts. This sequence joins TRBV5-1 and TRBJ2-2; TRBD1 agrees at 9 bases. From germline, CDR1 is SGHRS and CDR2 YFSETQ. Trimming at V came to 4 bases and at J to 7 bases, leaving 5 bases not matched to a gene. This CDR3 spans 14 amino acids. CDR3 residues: CASSGTGRSGELFF. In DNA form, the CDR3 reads TGCGCCAGCAGCGGGACAGGGAGGAGCGGGGAGCTGTTTTTT.

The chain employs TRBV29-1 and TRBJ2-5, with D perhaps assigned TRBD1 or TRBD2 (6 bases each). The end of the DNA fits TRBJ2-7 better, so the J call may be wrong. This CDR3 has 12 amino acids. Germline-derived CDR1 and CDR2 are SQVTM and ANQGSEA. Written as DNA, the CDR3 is TGCGCTGGGCGGGACACCCCCTACGAGCAGTACTTC. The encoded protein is CAGRDTPYEQYF.

CDR3 nucleotide sequence: TGTGCCAGCAGCTCGAAAGTGGGCAGGGGAAGCGAGCAGTACTTC. Protein product: CASSSKVGRGSEQYF. The V gene is TRBV5-4, the J gene TRBJ2-7; D may be TRBD1 (6 bases). The CDR3 consists of 15 residues. Germline V gene data show CDR1 as SGHNT and CDR2 as YYREEE (reference sequence). Trimming cost V 3 bases and J 6 bases, with 19 bases left between them.

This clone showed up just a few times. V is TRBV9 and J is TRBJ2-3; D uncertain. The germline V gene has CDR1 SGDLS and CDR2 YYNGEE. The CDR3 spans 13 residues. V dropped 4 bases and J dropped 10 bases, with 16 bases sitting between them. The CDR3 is CASSQSDAQPQYF. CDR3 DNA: TGTGCCAGCAGCCAGTCGGACGCCCAACCGCAGTATTTT.

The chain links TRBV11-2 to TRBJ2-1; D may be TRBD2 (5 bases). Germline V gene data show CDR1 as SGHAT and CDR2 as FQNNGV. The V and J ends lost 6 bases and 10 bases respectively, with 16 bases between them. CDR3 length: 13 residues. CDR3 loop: CASSSLVSREQFF. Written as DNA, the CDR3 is TGTGCCAGCAGTTCACTAGTTTCCCGGGAGCAGTTCTTC.

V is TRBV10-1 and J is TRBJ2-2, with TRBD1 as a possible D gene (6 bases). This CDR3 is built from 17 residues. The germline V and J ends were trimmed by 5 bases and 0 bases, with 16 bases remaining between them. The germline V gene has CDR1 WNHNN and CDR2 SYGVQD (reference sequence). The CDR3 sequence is CASSQGTHSSNTGELFF. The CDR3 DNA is TGCGCCAGCAGTCAGGGGACCCATTCCTCGAACACCGGGGAGCTGTTTTTT.

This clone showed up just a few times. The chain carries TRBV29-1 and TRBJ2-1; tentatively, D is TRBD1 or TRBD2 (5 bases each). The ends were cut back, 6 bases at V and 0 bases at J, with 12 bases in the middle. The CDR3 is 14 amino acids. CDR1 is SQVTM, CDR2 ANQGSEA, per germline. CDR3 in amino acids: CSVAGRGSYNEQFF. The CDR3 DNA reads TGCAGCGTCGCAGGGAGAGGCTCCTACAATGAGCAGTTCTTC.

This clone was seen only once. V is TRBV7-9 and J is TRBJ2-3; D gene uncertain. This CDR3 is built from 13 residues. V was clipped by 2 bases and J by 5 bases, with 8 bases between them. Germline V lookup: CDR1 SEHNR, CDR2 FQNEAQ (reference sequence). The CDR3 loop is CASSLRSEDTQYF. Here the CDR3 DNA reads TGTGCCAGCAGCTTAAGATCGGAAGATACGCAGTATTTT.

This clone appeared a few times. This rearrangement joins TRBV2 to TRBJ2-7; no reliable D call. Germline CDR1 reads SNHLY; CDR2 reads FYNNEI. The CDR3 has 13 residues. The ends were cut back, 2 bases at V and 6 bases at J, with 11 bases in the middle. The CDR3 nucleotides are TGTGCCAGCAGTGAAAGGCAGGCCCTCGAGCAGTACTTC. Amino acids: CASSERQALEQYF.

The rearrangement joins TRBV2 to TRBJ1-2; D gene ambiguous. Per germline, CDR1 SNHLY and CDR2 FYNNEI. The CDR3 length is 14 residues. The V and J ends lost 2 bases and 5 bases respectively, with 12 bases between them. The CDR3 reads CASSENPRIYGYTF. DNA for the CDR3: TGTGCCAGCAGTGAAAATCCGAGAATTTATGGCTACACCTTC.

CDR3 region: CASSLGTGVLYGYTF. DNA for the CDR3: TGTGCCAGCAGTCTCGGGACAGGGGTGCTCTATGGCTACACCTTC. This chain connects TRBV6-6 to TRBJ1-2, with 10 bases lining up with TRBD1. The ends lost 5 bases at V and 4 bases at J; junction bases unmatched: 7. Germline loops: CDR1 MNHNY, CDR2 SVGAGI (reference sequence). The CDR3 consists of 15 residues.